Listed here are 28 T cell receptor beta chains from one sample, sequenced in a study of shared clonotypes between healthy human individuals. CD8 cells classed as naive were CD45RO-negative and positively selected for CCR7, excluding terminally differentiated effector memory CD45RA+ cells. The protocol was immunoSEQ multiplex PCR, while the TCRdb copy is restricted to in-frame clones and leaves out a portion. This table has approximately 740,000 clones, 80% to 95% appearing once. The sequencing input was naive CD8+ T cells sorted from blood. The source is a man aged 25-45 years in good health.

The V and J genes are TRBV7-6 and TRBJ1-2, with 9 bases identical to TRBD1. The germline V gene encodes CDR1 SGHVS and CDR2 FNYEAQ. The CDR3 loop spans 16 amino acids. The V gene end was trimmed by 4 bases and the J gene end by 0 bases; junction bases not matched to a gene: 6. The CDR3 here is CASSSRDREANYGYTF. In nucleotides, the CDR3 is TGTGCCAGCAGCTCCCGGGACAGGGAAGCTAACTATGGCTACACCTTC.

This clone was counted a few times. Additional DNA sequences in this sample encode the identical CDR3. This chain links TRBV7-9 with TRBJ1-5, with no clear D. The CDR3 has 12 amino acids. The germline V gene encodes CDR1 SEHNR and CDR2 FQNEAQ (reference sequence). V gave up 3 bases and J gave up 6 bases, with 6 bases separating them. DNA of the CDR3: TGTGCCAGCAGCTTGGGAGCTCAGCCCCAGCATTTT. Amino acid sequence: CASSLGAQPQHF.

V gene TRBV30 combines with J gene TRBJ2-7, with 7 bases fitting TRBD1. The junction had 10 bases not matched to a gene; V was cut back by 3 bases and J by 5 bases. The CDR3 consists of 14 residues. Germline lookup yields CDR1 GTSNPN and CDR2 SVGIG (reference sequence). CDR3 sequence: CAWSDRNRGHEQYF. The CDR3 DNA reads TGTGCCTGGAGCGACCGCAACAGGGGTCACGAGCAGTACTTC.

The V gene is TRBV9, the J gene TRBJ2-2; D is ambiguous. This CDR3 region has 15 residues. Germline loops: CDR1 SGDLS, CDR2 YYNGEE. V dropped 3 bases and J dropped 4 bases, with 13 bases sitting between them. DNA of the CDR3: TGTGCCAGCAGCGCGGCTGGGTCGAGCACCGGGGAGCTGTTTTTT. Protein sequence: CASSAAGSSTGELFF.

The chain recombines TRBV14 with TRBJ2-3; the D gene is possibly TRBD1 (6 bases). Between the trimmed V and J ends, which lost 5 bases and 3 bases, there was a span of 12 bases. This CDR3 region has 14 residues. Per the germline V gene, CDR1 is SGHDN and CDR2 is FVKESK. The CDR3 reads CASSGLQGTDTQYF. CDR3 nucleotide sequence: TGTGCCAGCAGCGGTTTACAGGGTACAGATACGCAGTATTTT.

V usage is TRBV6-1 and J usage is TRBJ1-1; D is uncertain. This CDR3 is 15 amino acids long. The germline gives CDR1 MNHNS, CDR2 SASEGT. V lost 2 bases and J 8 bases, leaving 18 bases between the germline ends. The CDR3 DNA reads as TGTGCCAGCAGTGAATGGGGTAGTAATCTGCCGGAAGCTTTCTTT. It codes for CASSEWGSNLPEAFF.

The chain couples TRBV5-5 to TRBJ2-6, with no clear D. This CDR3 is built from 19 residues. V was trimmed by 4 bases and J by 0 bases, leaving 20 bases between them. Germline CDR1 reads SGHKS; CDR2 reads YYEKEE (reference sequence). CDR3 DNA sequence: TGTGCCAGCAGCATCTACAATCAGAGACGGATCTCTGGGGCCAACGTCCTGACTTTC. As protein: CASSIYNQRRISGANVLTF.

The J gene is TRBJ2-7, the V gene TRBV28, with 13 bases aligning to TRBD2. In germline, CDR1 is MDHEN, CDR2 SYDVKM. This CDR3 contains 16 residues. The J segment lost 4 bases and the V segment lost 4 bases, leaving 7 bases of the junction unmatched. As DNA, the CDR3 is TGTGCCAGCAGTTCCATCTCGGGACTAGCGGGGTACGAGCAGTACTTC. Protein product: CASSSISGLAGYEQYF.

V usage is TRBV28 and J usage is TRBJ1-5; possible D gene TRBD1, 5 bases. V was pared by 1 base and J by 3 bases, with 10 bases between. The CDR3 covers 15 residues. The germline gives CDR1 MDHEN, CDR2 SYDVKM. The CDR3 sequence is CASSLLRGDNQPQHF. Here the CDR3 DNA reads TGTGCCAGCAGTTTATTAAGGGGTGACAATCAGCCCCAGCATTTT.

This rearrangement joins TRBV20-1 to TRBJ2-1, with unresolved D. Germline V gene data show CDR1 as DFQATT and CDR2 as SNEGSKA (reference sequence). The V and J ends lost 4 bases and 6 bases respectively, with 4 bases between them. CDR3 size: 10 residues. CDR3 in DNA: TGCAGTGCTAACCTCAATGAGCAGTTCTTC. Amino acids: CSANLNEQFF.

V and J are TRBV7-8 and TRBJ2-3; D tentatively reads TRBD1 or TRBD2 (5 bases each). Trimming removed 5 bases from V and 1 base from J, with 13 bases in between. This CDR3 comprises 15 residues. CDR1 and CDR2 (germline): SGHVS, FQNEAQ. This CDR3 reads CASSQLVGGTDTQYF. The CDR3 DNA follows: TGTGCCAGCAGCCAGCTAGTGGGGGGCACAGATACGCAGTATTTT.

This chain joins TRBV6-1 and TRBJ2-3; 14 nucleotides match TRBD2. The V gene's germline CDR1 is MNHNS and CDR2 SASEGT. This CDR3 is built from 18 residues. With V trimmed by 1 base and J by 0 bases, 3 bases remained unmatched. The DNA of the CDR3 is TGTGCCAGCAGTGAAGACGGACTAGCGGGAGGTAGCACAGATACGCAGTATTTT. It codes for CASSEDGLAGGSTDTQYF.

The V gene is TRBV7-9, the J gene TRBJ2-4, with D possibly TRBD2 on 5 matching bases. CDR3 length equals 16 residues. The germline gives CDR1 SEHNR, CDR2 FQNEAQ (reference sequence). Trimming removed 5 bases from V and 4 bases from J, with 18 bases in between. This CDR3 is CASSPGEGSAKNIQYF. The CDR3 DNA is TGTGCCAGCAGCCCCGGAGAGGGTAGCGCTAAAAACATTCAGTACTTC.

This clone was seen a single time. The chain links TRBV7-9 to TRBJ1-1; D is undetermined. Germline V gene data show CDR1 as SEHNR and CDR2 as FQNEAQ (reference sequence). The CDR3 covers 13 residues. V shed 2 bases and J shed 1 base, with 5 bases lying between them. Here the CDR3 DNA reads TGTGCCAGCAGCTTATTCCCGAACACTGAAGCTTTCTTT. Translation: CASSLFPNTEAFF.

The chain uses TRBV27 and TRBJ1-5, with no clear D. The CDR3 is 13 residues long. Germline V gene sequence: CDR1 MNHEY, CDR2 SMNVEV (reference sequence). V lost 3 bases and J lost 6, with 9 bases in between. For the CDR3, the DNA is TGTGCCAGCAGTTTGGAAAGGGCTCAGCCCCAGCATTTT. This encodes CASSLERAQPQHF.

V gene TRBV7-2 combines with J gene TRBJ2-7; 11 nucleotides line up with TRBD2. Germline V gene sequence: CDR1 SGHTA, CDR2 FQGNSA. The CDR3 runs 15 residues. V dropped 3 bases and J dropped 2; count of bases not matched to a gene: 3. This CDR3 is CASSFRLAGTYEQYF. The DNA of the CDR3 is TGTGCCAGCAGCTTCCGACTAGCGGGAACCTACGAGCAGTACTTC.

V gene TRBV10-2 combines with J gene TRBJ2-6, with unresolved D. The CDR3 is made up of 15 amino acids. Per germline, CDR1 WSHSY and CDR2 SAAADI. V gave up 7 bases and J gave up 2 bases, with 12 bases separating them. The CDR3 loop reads CASTLQMTGANVLTF. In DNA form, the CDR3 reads TGCGCCAGCACCCTACAGATGACTGGGGCCAACGTCCTGACTTTC.

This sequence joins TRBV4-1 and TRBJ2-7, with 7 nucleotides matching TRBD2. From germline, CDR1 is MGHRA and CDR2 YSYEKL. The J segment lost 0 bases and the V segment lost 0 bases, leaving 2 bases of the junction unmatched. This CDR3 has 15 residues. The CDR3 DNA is TGCGCCAGCAGCCAAGACCTAGCGGACTCCTACGAGCAGTACTTC. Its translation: CASSQDLADSYEQYF.

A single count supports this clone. CDR3 residues: CASSLRAGGGTDTQYF. CDR3 coding DNA: TGTGCCAGCAGTTTGAGGGCGGGAGGAGGCACAGATACGCAGTATTTT. The chain has TRBV27 and TRBJ2-3; TRBD2 matches at 8 bases. J gave up 1 base and V 3 bases, and 6 bases lay outside the gene matches. The CDR3 is 16 residues long. Germline CDR1 is MNHEY and CDR2 is SMNVEV (reference sequence).

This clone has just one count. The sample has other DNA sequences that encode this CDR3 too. CDR3 bases: TGTGCCAGCAGTTTGGGGACAGGTCGATACGAGCAGTACTTC. Translated: CASSLGTGRYEQYF. The rearrangement links TRBV27 to TRBJ2-7; 8 nucleotides agree with TRBD1. The CDR3 consists of 14 residues. CDR1 is MNHEY and CDR2 is SMNVEV in the germline V gene (reference sequence). Trimming cost V 3 bases and J 4 bases; bases outside gene matches: 5.

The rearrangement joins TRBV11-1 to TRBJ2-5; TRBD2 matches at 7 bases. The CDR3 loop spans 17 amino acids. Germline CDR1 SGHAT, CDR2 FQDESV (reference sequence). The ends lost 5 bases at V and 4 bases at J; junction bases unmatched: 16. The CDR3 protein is CASSPPVEAGVAETQYF. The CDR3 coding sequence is TGTGCCAGCAGCCCACCTGTCGAGGCGGGAGTTGCAGAGACCCAGTACTTC. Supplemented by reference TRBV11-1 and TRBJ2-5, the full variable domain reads EAEVAQSPRYKITEKSQAVAFWCDPISGHATLYWYRQILGQGPELLVQFQDESVVDDSQLPKDRFSAERLKGVDSTLKIQPAELGDSAMYLCASSPPVEAGVAETQYFGPGTRLLVL.

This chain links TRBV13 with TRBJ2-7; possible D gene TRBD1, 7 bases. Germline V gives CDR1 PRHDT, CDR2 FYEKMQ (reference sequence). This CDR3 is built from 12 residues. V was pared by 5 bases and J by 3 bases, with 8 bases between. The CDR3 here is CASSQGGYEQYF. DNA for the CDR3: TGTGCCAGCAGCCAGGGGGGCTACGAGCAGTACTTC.

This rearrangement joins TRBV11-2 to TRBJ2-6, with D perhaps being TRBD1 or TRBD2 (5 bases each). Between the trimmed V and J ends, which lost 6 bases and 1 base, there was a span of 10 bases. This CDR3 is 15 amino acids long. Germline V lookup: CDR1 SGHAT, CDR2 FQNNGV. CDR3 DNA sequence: TGTGCCAGCAGTCTAGAGGGGTCTGGGGCCAACGTCCTGACTTTC. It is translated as CASSLEGSGANVLTF.

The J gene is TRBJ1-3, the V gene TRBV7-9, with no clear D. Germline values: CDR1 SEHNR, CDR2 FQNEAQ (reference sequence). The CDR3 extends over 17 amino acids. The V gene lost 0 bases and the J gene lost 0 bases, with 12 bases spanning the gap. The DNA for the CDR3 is TGTGCCAGCAGCTTAGCGCAAGGACTCAGCTCTGGAAACACCATATATTTT. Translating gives CASSLAQGLSSGNTIYF. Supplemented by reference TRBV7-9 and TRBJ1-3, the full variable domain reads DTGVSQNPRHKITKRGQNVTFRCDPISEHNRLYWYRQTLGQGPEFLTYFQNEAQLEKSRLLSDRFSAERPKGSFSTLEIQRTEQGDSAMYLCASSLAQGLSSGNTIYFGEGSWLTVV.

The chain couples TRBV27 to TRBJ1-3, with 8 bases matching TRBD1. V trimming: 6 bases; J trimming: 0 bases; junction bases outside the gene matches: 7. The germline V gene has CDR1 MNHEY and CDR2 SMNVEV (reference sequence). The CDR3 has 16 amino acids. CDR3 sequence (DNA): TGTGCCAGCAGAAGCTTGGGACAGGCCTCTGGAAACACCATATATTTT. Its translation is CASRSLGQASGNTIYF.

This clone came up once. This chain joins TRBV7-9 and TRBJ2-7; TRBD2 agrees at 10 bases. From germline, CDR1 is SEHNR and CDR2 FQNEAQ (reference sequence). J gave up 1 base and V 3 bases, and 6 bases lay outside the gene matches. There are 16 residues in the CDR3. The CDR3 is CASSFRSGRDSYEQYF. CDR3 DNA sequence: TGTGCCAGCAGCTTCCGGAGCGGGAGGGATTCCTACGAGCAGTACTTC. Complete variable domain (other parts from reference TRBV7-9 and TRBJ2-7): DTGVSQNPRHKITKRGQNVTFRCDPISEHNRLYWYRQTLGQGPEFLTYFQNEAQLEKSRLLSDRFSAERPKGSFSTLEIQRTEQGDSAMYLCASSFRSGRDSYEQYFGPGTRLTVT.

CDR3 sequence reads: CASSQAIPGLAGVEQYF. CDR3 coding DNA: TGCGCCAGCAGCCAAGCTATCCCGGGACTAGCGGGAGTTGAGCAGTACTTC. The gene calls are TRBV4-3 and TRBJ2-7, with 14 bases that match TRBD2. CDR3 size: 17 residues. J was trimmed by 7 bases and V by 1 base; bases with no gene match: 9. Germline CDR1 reads LGHNA; CDR2 reads YSLEER.

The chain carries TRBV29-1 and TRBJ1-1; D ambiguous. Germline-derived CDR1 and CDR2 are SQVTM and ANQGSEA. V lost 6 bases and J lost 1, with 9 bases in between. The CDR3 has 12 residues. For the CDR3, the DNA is TGCAGCGTGTTCACAGAGAACACTGAAGCTTTCTTT. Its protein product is CSVFTENTEAFF.